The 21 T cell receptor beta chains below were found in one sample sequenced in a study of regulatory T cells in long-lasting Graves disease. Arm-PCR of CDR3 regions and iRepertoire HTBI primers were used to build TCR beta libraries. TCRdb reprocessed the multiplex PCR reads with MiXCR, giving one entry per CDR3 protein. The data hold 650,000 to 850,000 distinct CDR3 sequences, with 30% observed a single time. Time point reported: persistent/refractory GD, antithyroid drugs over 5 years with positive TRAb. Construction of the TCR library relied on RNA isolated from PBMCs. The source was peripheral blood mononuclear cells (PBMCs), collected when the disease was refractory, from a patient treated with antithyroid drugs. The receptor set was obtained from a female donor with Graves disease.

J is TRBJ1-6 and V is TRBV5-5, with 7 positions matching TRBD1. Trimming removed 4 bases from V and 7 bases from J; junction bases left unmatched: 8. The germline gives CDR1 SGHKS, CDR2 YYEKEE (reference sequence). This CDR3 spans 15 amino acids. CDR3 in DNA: TGTGCCAGCAGCCCAGAACAGGGGCGGAATTCACCCCTCCACTTT. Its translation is CASSPEQGRNSPLHF. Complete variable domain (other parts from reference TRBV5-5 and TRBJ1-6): DAGVTQSPTHLIKTRGQQVTLRCSPISGHKSVSWYQQVLGQGPQFIFQYYEKEERGRGNFPDRFSARQFPNYSSELNVNALLLGDSALYLCASSPEQGRNSPLHFGNGTRLTVT.

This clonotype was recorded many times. This chain's CDR3 is CASSSGQGFAYGYTF. The CDR3 DNA reads as TGTGCCAGCAGTTCGGGACAGGGTTTTGCCTATGGCTACACCTTC. The gene calls are TRBV28 and TRBJ1-2; 9 bases line up with TRBD1. V shed 4 bases and J 4 bases; nucleotides not matched to a gene: 7. The CDR3 spans 15 residues. CDR1 is MDHEN, CDR2 SYDVKM, per germline.

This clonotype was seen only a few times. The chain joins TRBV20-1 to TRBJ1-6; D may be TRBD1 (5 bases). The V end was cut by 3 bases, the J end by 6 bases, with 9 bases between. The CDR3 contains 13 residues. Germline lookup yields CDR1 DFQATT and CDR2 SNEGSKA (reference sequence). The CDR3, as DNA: TGCAGTGCTAGGGGACCGCCTAATTCACCCCTCCACTTT. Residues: CSARGPPNSPLHF.

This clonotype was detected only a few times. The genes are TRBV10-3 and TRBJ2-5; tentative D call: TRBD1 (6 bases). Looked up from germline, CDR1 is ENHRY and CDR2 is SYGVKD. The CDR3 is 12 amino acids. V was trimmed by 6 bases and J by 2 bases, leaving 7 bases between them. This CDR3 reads CAIRDSQETQYF. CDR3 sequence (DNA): TGTGCCATCAGGGACAGTCAAGAGACCCAGTACTTC.

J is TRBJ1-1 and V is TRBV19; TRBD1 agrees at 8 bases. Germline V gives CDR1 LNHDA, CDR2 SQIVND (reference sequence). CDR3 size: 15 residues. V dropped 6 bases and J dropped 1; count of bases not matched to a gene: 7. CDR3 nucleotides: TGTGCCAGTAGAACAGGGGGAGTGTGGAACACTGAAGCTTTCTTT. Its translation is CASRTGGVWNTEAFF.

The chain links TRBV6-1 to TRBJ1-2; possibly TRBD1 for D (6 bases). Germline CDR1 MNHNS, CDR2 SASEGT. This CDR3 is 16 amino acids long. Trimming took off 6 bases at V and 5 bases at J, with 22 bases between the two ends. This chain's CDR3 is CASSARGGGGNYGYTF. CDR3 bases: TGTGCCAGCAGCGCCCGGGGGGGAGGGGGAAATTATGGCTACACCTTC.

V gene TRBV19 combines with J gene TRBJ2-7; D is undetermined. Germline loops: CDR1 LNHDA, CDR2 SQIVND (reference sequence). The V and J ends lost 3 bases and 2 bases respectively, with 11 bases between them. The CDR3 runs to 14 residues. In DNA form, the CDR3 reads TGTGCCAGTAGTATGACCCGGGCAGCCTACGAGCAGTACTTC. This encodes CASSMTRAAYEQYF.

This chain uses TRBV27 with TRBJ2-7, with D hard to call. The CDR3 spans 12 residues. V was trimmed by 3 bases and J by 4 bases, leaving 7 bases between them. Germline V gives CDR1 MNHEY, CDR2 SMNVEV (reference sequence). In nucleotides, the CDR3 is TGTGCCAGCAGTTTTAACCTGTACGAGCAGTACTTC. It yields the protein CASSFNLYEQYF.

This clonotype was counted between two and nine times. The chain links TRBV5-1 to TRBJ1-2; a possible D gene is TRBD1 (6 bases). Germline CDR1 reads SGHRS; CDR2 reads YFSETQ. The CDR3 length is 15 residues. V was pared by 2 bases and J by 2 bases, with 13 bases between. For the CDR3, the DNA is TGCGCCAGCAGCTTCCCTGGGGGCGCGAACTATGGCTACACCTTC. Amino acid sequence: CASSFPGGANYGYTF.

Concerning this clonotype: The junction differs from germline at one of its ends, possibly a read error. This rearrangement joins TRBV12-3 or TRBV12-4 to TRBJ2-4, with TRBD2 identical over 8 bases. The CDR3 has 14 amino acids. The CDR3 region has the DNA TGTACCAGCACCCCGGGGGGGCTAGCGAACATTCAGTACTTC. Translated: CTSTPGGLANIQYF.

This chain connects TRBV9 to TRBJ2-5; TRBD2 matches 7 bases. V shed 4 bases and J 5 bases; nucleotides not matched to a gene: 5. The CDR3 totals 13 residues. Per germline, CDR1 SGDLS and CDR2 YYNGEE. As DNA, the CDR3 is TGTGCCAGCAGCCGGGAGGTGCGGGAGACCCAGTACTTC. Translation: CASSREVRETQYF.

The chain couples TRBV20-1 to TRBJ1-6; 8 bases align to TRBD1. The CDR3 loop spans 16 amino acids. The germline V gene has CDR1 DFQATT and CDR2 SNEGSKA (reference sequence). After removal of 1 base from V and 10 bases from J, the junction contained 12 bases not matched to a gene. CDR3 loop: CSARGFQDRVRSPLHF. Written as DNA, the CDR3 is TGCAGTGCTAGAGGATTTCAGGACAGGGTCCGATCACCCCTCCACTTT.

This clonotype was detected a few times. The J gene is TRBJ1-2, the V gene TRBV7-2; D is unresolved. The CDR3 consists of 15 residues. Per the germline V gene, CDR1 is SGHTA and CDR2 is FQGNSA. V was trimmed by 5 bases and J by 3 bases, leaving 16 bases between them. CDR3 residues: CASSPIGQRDYGYTF. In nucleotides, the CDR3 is TGTGCCAGCAGCCCCATTGGGCAGCGGGACTATGGCTACACCTTC.

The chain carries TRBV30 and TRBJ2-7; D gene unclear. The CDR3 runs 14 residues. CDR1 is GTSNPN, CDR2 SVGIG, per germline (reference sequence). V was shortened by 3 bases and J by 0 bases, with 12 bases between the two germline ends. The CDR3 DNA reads TGTGCCTGGAGATCAGGATCGAGCTCCTACGAGCAGTACTTC. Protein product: CAWRSGSSSYEQYF. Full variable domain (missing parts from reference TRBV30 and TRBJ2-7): SQTIHQWPATLVQPVGSPLSLECTVEGTSNPNLYWYRQAAGRGLQLLFYSVGIGQISSEVPQNLSASRPQDRQFILSSKKLLLSDSGFYLCAWRSGSSSYEQYFGPGTRLTVT.

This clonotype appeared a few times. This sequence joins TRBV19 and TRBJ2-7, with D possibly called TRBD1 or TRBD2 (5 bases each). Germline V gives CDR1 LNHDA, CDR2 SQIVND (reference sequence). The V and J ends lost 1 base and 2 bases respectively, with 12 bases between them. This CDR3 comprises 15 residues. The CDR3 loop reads CASSIAGTGTYEQYF. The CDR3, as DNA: TGTGCCAGTAGTATAGCTGGGACGGGAACCTACGAGCAGTACTTC.

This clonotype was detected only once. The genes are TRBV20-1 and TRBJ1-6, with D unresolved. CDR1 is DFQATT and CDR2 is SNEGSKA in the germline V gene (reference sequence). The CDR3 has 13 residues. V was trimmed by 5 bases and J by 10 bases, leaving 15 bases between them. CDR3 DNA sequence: TGCAGTGCTGGACTAGGTGGAGGGTCACCCCTCCACTTT. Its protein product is CSAGLGGGSPLHF.

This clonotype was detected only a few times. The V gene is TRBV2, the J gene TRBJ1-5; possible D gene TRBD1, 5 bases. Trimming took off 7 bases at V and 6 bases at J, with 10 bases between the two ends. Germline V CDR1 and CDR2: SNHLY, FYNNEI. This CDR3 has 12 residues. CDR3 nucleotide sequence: TGTGCCAGCAAAGGGGCTTTTCAGCCCCAGCATTTT. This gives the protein CASKGAFQPQHF.

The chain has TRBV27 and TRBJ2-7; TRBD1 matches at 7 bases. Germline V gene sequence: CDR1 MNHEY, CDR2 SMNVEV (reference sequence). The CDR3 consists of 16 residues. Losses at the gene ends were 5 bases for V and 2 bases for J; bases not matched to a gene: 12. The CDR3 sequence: CASSLRQGRSPYEQYF. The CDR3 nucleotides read TGTGCCAGCAGTCTGCGACAGGGCAGGAGCCCCTACGAGCAGTACTTC.

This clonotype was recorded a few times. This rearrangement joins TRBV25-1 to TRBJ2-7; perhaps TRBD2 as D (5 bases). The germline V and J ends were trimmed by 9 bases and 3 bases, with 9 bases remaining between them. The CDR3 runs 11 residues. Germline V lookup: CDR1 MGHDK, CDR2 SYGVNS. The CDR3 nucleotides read TGTGCCAGTAAGCGGATCTACGAGCAGTACTTC. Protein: CASKRIYEQYF.

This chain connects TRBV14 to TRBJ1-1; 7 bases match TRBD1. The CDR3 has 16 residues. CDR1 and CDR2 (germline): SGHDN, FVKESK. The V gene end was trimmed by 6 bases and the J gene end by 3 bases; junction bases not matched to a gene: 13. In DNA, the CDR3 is TGTGCCAGCAGACGTATGAAACAGGGGAGCCACACTGAAGCTTTCTTT. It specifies CASRRMKQGSHTEAFF.

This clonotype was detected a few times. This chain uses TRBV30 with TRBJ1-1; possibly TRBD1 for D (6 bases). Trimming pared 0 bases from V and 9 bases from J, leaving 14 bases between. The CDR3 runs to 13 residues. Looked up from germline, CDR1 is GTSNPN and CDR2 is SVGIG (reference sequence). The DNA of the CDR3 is TGTGCCTGGAGTGTCCCAGGGGTCCAGAAAGCTTTCTTT. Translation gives CAWSVPGVQKAFF.